This T cell receptor beta chain is drawn from a study of cytomegalovirus exposure and HLA in healthy donors. On this clone: Its target is not known.

These donors were members of the 120-subject validation cohort, a group separate from the roughly 670-subject first cohort. Overall study results and limits: The classifier reportedly diagnosed cytomegalovirus status with high sensitivity and specificity. Testing in vitro showed three CMV-associated chains specific for CMV antigens.

TCRdb's table, derived via immunoSEQ multiplex PCR, lists solely in-frame clones and lacks some. The table records 150,000 or so clones, approximately 88% of them present only once. V lost 2 bases and J lost 6; bases outside the gene matches: 6. Germline V CDR1 and CDR2: LNHDA, SQIVND (reference sequence). CDR3 length: 15 residues. The sequence was obtained from a woman younger than 35 in good health and CMV-seropositive. The J gene is TRBJ2-2, the V gene TRBV19; 7 bases line up with TRBD1. The specimen was PBMCs. The CDR3 spells CASSINYRGAGELFF. The CDR3 coding sequence is TGTGCCAGTAGTATAAACTACAGGGGCGCCGGGGAGCTGTTTTTT.